This TCR beta chain comes out of a study of cytomegalovirus exposure and HLA in healthy donors. J gave up 3 bases and V 4 bases, and 6 bases lay outside the gene matches. Germline CDR1 SGHRS, CDR2 YFSETQ. This CDR3 spans 14 amino acids. This clone showed up just a few times. The PCR had 60 Vbeta and 13 Jbeta primers. Measured with immunoSEQ multiplex PCR; TCRdb has only the in-frame clones, and not every one. The repertoire includes 200,000 to 300,000 clones, 75% to 85% of them detected once, and 8% sits in the top ten. This sequence originates from a woman in her sixties or seventies in good health and CMV-seropositive. V gene TRBV5-1 combines with J gene TRBJ1-1; 7 bases match TRBD1. Sequenced: PBMCs. The CDR3 nucleotides are TGCGCCAGCAGCACGACAGGGATGGACACTGAAGCTTTCTTT. Amino acid sequence: CASSTTGMDTEAFF.